A single sample is the source of the 14 T cell receptor beta chains below, sequenced in a study of T cell repertoires in cytomegalovirus infection. Antigens of these TCRs are unknown. TCRdb re-derived calls from the reads in MiXCR, one entry per CDR3 protein. Among around 540,000 distinct CDR3 sequences listed, 30% to 40% were seen once. Here the sequenced sample was cultured PBMCs, taken from culture after CMV antigen stimulation. The source of these receptors is a human donor in good health (CMV status not recorded). Some clones in this sample may be carry-over from other donors' samples.

This chain uses TRBV12-3 or TRBV12-4 with TRBJ1-2, with 9 bases aligning to TRBD1. The CDR3 has 15 amino acids. Unmatched junction bases numbered 9, after V lost 5 bases and J lost 5 bases. The DNA of the CDR3 is TGTGCCAGCAGTGCCGGAGACAGGGGGGGTTATGGCTACACCTTC. Translating it yields CASSAGDRGGYGYTF.

CDR3 sequence: CASSVLVGYTF. CDR3 DNA sequence: TGTGCCAGCAGTGTTCTCGTGGGCTACACCTTC. The J gene is TRBJ1-2, the V gene TRBV2, with no clear D. Deletions cut 4 bases from V and 8 bases from J, with 8 bases between. Germline CDR1 reads SNHLY; CDR2 reads FYNNEI. CDR3 length: 11 amino acids.

The V call is TRBV6-5, the J call TRBJ2-5, with 12 bases matching TRBD1. The germline CDR1 and CDR2 sequences are MNHEY and SVGAGI. The CDR3 has 16 residues. J gave up 5 bases and V 5 bases, and 9 bases lay outside the gene matches. The chain's CDR3 is CASSVSGTGGWETQYF. DNA of the CDR3: TGTGCCAGCAGTGTCTCCGGGACAGGGGGCTGGGAGACCCAGTACTTC.

In the case of this clonotype: Mismatch with germline at one junction end may stem from a read error. This rearrangement joins TRBV5-4 to TRBJ1-6, with D unclear. Germline V gene sequence: CDR1 SGHNT, CDR2 YYREEE (reference sequence). This CDR3 has 15 residues. CDR3 in amino acids: CASSYNRDYNSPLHF. The CDR3 bases are TGTGCCAGCAGCTACAACAGAGATTATAATTCGCCCCTCCACTTT.

V gene TRBV6-2 or TRBV6-3 combines with J gene TRBJ2-1; 8 nucleotides line up with TRBD2. Germline CDR1 MNHEY, CDR2 SVGEGT. This CDR3 spans 14 amino acids. The V and J ends lost 4 bases and 8 bases, in that order; junction bases with no gene match: 7. CDR3 sequence: CASSFQREIHEQFF. DNA of the CDR3: TGTGCCAGCAGTTTTCAGCGGGAGATCCATGAGCAGTTCTTC.

This clonotype turned up a few times. The genes are TRBV7-8 and TRBJ2-7; 8 bases fit TRBD1. Germline CDR1 SGHVS, CDR2 FQNEAQ. V shed 5 bases, J shed 2 bases, and the junction held 2 bases outside the gene matches. This CDR3 contains 13 residues. As DNA, the CDR3 is TGTGCCAGCAGCGCGGACAGGGCCTACGAGCAGTACTTC. Protein product: CASSADRAYEQYF.

This chain connects TRBV12-3 or TRBV12-4 to TRBJ2-3; the D gene is possibly TRBD2 (5 bases). Trimming took 7 bases from V and 4 from J, leaving 18 bases between them. The CDR3 covers 15 residues. The CDR3 region is CASTQRTPGADTQYF. In nucleotides, the CDR3 is TGTGCCAGCACCCAGCGGACGCCTGGCGCAGATACGCAGTATTTT.

There are a few counts of this clonotype. As DNA, the CDR3 is TGTGCCAGCAGTGCACTAGCTCCGGAAGAGACCCAGTACTTC. This codes for CASSALAPEETQYF. The gene calls are TRBV2 and TRBJ2-5, with D possibly TRBD2 on 6 matching bases. The CDR3 length is 14 residues. V was shortened by 4 bases and J by 3 bases, with 12 bases between the two germline ends. Germline V CDR1 and CDR2: SNHLY, FYNNEI.

This sequence joins TRBV28 and TRBJ2-1; 10 nucleotides line up with TRBD2. The junction had 10 bases not matched to a gene; V was cut back by 6 bases and J by 2 bases. CDR1 is MDHEN, CDR2 SYDVKM, per germline. The CDR3 runs 17 residues. CDR3 DNA: TGTGCCAGCAGCTCTCCCTCTAGCGGGAGAACCTACAATGAGCAGTTCTTC. Amino acids: CASSSPSSGRTYNEQFF.

This chain links TRBV6-2 or TRBV6-3 with TRBJ1-1; tentatively, D is TRBD1 (5 bases). Trimming took 7 bases from V and 4 from J, leaving 16 bases between them. Germline V lookup: CDR1 MNHEY, CDR2 SVGEGT. The CDR3 contains 14 residues. In DNA, the CDR3 is TGTGCCAGCACCTCGACAGAAAGCCTCACTGAAGCTTTCTTT. Amino acid sequence: CASTSTESLTEAFF.

The chain links TRBV10-3 to TRBJ2-7, with a weak D call TRBD1 (6 bases). V was shortened by 3 bases and J by 6 bases, with 12 bases between the two germline ends. CDR1 and CDR2 (germline): ENHRY, SYGVKD. The CDR3 length is 13 residues. CDR3 DNA sequence: TGTGCCATCAGTGAAGGGCAGGGGATCGAGCAGTACGTC. This codes for CAISEGQGIEQYV.

This clonotype was observed a few times. V usage is TRBV7-2 and J usage is TRBJ1-5; D might be TRBD1 (5 bases). CDR3 length: 15 amino acids. The V gene's germline CDR1 is SGHTA and CDR2 FQGNSA. V was cut by 2 bases and J by 4 bases, with 12 bases left in between. In DNA, the CDR3 is TGTGCCAGCAGCTTATTCGGAGGGGAAAATCAGCCCCAGCATTTT. Encoded protein: CASSLFGGENQPQHF.

This clonotype has at least ten counts. This chain uses TRBV7-2 with TRBJ2-3; TRBD2 matches 10 bases. CDR1 is SGHTA and CDR2 is FQGNSA in the germline V gene. Trimming at V came to 5 bases and at J to 1 base, leaving 6 bases not matched to a gene. The CDR3 runs to 16 residues. CDR3 protein: CASSPKGTSGTDTQYF. The CDR3 nucleotides read TGTGCCAGCAGCCCGAAAGGGACTAGCGGCACAGATACGCAGTATTTT.

This clonotype has a handful of counts. The genes are TRBV11-2 and TRBJ2-1, with D hard to call. Germline V gene data show CDR1 as SGHAT and CDR2 as FQNNGV. This CDR3 spans 15 amino acids. V shed 2 bases and J shed 6 bases, with 14 bases lying between them. In DNA, the CDR3 is TGTGCCAGCAGCTTATCTCCCACGGTTGGCAATGAGCAGTTCTTC. This gives the protein CASSLSPTVGNEQFF.